The 28 T cell receptor beta chains listed next were all sequenced from one sample in a study of Ad26.COV2.S vaccination and SARS-CoV-2 variants. Treatment of the sample: about 20 received Ad26.COV2.S at low or high dose, single or two shots; roughly five received placebo; per-sample allocation not given. Day 63 after the first vaccine or placebo injection was the time point for sampling. Libraries were prepared by immunoSEQ multiplex PCR; TCRdb keeps only in-frame clonotypes and omits some of them. The sample lists hundreds of thousands of clones, 80% to 90% seen once, with around 1.4% in the top ten. Sequenced material: peripheral blood, taken in a trial of Ad26.COV2.S vaccine versus placebo. These TCRs come from a person between 18 and 65 years old who received the Ad26.COV2.S COVID-19 vaccine or a placebo.

This chain connects TRBV7-9 to TRBJ2-3, with TRBD2 matching over 8 bases. CDR3 length: 15 residues. Germline V gene lookup returns CDR1 SEHNR and CDR2 FQNEAQ (reference sequence). V was pared by 1 base and J by 9 bases, with 9 bases of the junction left unmatched. The DNA of the CDR3 is TGTGCCAGCAGCTTAGTATATAGCGGGATTGGGACGCAGTATTTT. Its translation is CASSLVYSGIGTQYF.

The gene calls are TRBV5-4 and TRBJ2-1; a weak D match, TRBD2 (7 bases). The length of the CDR3 is 15 residues. Germline lookup yields CDR1 SGHNT and CDR2 YYREEE (reference sequence). The V and J ends lost 6 bases and 7 bases respectively, with 20 bases between them. The CDR3 DNA follows: TGTGCCAGCACCTCCCTAGGGGGGGCTACGAATGAGCAGTTCTTC. Translation gives CASTSLGGATNEQFF.

This chain links TRBV18 with TRBJ1-1; 9 positions agree with TRBD1. This CDR3 is 15 amino acids long. Germline values: CDR1 KGHSH, CDR2 LQKENI. With V trimmed by 4 bases and J by 6 bases, 9 bases remained unmatched. CDR3 nucleotide sequence: TGTGCCAGCTCACTATTAGGACAGGGGCGCTCTGAAGCTTTCTTT. Translated: CASSLLGQGRSEAFF.

The rearrangement links TRBV19 to TRBJ1-3; no clear D gene. Trimming took off 4 bases at V and 0 bases at J, with 13 bases between the two ends. Germline V gene data show CDR1 as LNHDA and CDR2 as SQIVND (reference sequence). The CDR3 is 16 amino acids. The CDR3 reads CASSSLGASSGNTIYF. CDR3 DNA: TGTGCCAGTAGTAGCCTCGGAGCAAGCTCTGGAAACACCATATATTTT.

The chain is built from TRBV12-3 or TRBV12-4 and TRBJ2-7; 7 bases are shared with TRBD1. Trimming took 6 bases from V and 2 from J; bases not matched to a gene: 4. CDR3 length: 13 residues. In DNA form, the CDR3 reads TGTGCCAGCAGCCCTACAGGGGCCTACGAGCAGTACTTC. Translating it yields CASSPTGAYEQYF.

This clone turned up a few times. This chain connects TRBV3-1 (or the pseudogene TRBV3-2) to TRBJ2-4; 9 positions match TRBD2. CDR1 and CDR2 from the germline V gene are LGHDT and YNNKEL (reference sequence). V dropped 4 bases and J dropped 0; count of bases not matched to a gene: 10. This CDR3 has 18 residues. CDR3 nucleotide sequence: TGTGCCAGCAGCCGCGGGGCCCCTAGCGGGGTAGCCAAAAACATTCAGTACTTC. As protein: CASSRGAPSGVAKNIQYF.

The chain recombines TRBV30 with TRBJ2-1; 7 bases agree with TRBD2. The CDR3 covers 13 residues. Trimming removed 8 bases from V and 3 bases from J; junction bases left unmatched: 7. Germline V gene lookup returns CDR1 GTSNPN and CDR2 SVGIG (reference sequence). In DNA, the CDR3 is TGTGCCGGGTTACCGGGAGGCTACAATGAGCAGTTCTTC. It translates to CAGLPGGYNEQFF.

This clone occurred a few times. Other nucleotide sequences in the sample specify the same CDR3. This chain uses TRBV18 with TRBJ2-7, with TRBD1 identical over 7 bases. V was pared by 3 bases and J by 0 bases, with 2 bases of the junction left unmatched. Germline assignment: CDR1 KGHSH and CDR2 LQKENI. The CDR3 is 14 residues long. The CDR3 DNA follows: TGTGCCAGCTCACCGGGACAGAGCTCCTACGAGCAGTACTTC. It encodes CASSPGQSSYEQYF. The whole variable domain, remainder taken from reference TRBV18 and TRBJ2-7, is NAGVMQNPRHLVRRRGQEARLRCSPMKGHSHVYWYRQLPEEGLKFMVYLQKENIIDESGMPKERFSAEFPKEGPSILRIQQVVRGDSAAYFCASSPGQSSYEQYFGPGTRLTVT.

The chain has TRBV4-2 and TRBJ2-2, with 12 bases lining up with TRBD2. Germline CDR1 reads LGHNA; CDR2 reads YNFKEQ. The J segment lost 1 base and the V segment lost 4 bases, leaving 1 base of the junction unmatched. The CDR3 is 16 amino acids. CDR3 in amino acids: CASSLGLAGNTGELFF. The DNA for the CDR3 is TGTGCCAGCAGCCTGGGACTAGCGGGGAACACCGGGGAGCTGTTTTTT.

V and J are TRBV5-8 and TRBJ1-1; TRBD1 matches 9 bases. Germline lookup yields CDR1 SGHTS and CDR2 YDEGEE. The CDR3 contains 14 residues. V lost 1 base to trimming and J lost 6 bases; unmatched junction nucleotides: 4. CDR3 DNA: TGTGCCAGCAGCTTGAACAGGGGGCAGTCTGAAGCTTTCTTT. Translating it yields CASSLNRGQSEAFF. Variable domain in full (rest from reference TRBV5-8 and TRBJ1-1): EAGVTQSPTHLIKTRGQQATLRCSPISGHTSVYWYQQALGLGLQFLLWYDEGEERNRGNFPPRFSGRQFPNYSSELNVNALELEDSALYLCASSLNRGQSEAFFGQGTRLTVV.

The CDR3 loop is CATSDPRGTSTDTQYF. Written as DNA, the CDR3 is TGTGCCACCAGTGACCCGAGGGGGACTAGCACAGATACGCAGTATTTT. This chain links TRBV24-1 with TRBJ2-3, with D possibly being TRBD1 or TRBD2 (6 bases each). V lost 4 bases and J 0 bases, leaving 13 bases between the germline ends. This CDR3 region has 16 residues. The germline CDR1 and CDR2 sequences are KGHDR and SFDVKD.

This chain connects TRBV6-6 to TRBJ2-5; D gene uncertain. Trimming took 5 bases from V and 6 from J, leaving 25 bases between them. CDR3 length: 17 amino acids. Germline V lookup: CDR1 MNHNY, CDR2 SVGAGI (reference sequence). CDR3: CASSLERPIQPQQTQYF. The CDR3 DNA sequence: TGTGCCAGCAGTCTCGAGCGACCGATCCAGCCCCAGCAGACCCAGTACTTC.

This clone was detected only a few times. The chain combines TRBV30 with TRBJ1-1; a possible D gene is TRBD1 (5 bases). There are 13 residues in the CDR3. V gave up 1 base and J gave up 4 bases, with 10 bases separating them. Per the germline V gene, CDR1 is GTSNPN and CDR2 is SVGIG (reference sequence). The CDR3, as DNA: TGTGCCTGGAGTGGGATAACAGGCACTGAAGCTTTCTTT. Amino acid sequence: CAWSGITGTEAFF.

The gene calls are TRBV27 and TRBJ2-7; 10 bases align to TRBD2. CDR1 is MNHEY and CDR2 is SMNVEV in the germline V gene (reference sequence). The CDR3 covers 15 residues. J was trimmed by 2 bases and V by 7 bases; bases with no gene match: 8. CDR3 nucleotides: TGTGCCAGCAAACTGGTCCTAGCGGGAGCCTACGAGCAGTACTTC. It codes for CASKLVLAGAYEQYF.

The chain employs TRBV2 and TRBJ2-2; D is unclear. The CDR3 is made up of 15 amino acids. The germline CDR1 and CDR2 sequences are SNHLY and FYNNEI. V gave up 7 bases and J gave up 7 bases, with 19 bases separating them. The CDR3 DNA follows: TGTGCCAGCAATCGGCAGCCGGGCATTGGCGGGGAGCTGTTTTTT. Translation gives CASNRQPGIGGELFF.

The V call is TRBV4-3, the J call TRBJ1-4, with 9 bases identical to TRBD1. Germline V gives CDR1 LGHNA, CDR2 YSLEER. The CDR3 runs to 16 residues. The V segment lost 4 bases and the J segment 5 bases; nucleotides outside the gene matches: 8. The CDR3 sequence: CASSPERGQGNEKLFF. Written as DNA, the CDR3 is TGCGCCAGCAGCCCCGAGAGGGGACAGGGAAATGAAAAACTGTTTTTT.

This clone was found a few times. The chain links TRBV19 to TRBJ2-3; TRBD2 aligns across 9 bases. V lost 1 base and J lost 4; bases outside the gene matches: 3. The CDR3 has 15 residues. Looked up from germline, CDR1 is LNHDA and CDR2 is SQIVND (reference sequence). The CDR3 reads CASSIGGRAPDTQYF. The DNA for the CDR3 is TGTGCCAGTAGTATAGGCGGGAGGGCCCCAGATACGCAGTATTTT.

The chain couples TRBV23-1 to TRBJ1-2; TRBD1 is a possible D gene (5 bases). TRBV23-1 is an ORF, with its function uncertain. The CDR3 covers 13 residues. Trimming removed 2 bases at V and 3 bases at J, with 7 bases between. DNA for the CDR3: TGCGCCAGCAGTCAAAGGGGTTACTATGGCTACACCTTC. Translation: CASSQRGYYGYTF.

This rearrangement joins TRBV7-8 to TRBJ2-1, with 10 bases lining up with TRBD1. V lost 6 bases and J lost 7; bases outside the gene matches: 12. The germline CDR1 and CDR2 sequences are SGHVS and FQNEAQ. This CDR3 comprises 16 residues. The DNA for the CDR3 is TGTGCCAGCAGAACTCCGGGACAGGGGACTGGAAATGAGCAGTTCTTC. It is translated as CASRTPGQGTGNEQFF.

The CDR3 sequence: CASSQPGRLPGGEQFF. CDR3 bases: TGTGCCAGCAGCCAACCCGGTCGCCTCCCGGGAGGTGAGCAGTTCTTC. This chain connects TRBV7-2 to TRBJ2-1; 7 bases map to TRBD2. The CDR3 contains 16 residues. Per the germline V gene, CDR1 is SGHTA and CDR2 is FQGNSA. With V trimmed by 5 bases and J by 9 bases, 16 bases remained unmatched.

This sequence joins TRBV11-2 and TRBJ2-3; D is possibly TRBD1 (5 bases). The CDR3 is 15 residues long. Germline CDR1 SGHAT, CDR2 FQNNGV. The V end lost 5 bases, the J end lost 2 bases, and 14 bases lay between the germline ends. The CDR3 sequence is CASSPQTVHTDTQYF. CDR3 bases: TGTGCCAGCAGCCCCCAGACAGTTCACACAGATACGCAGTATTTT.

The V call is TRBV23-1, the J call TRBJ2-2; D possibly corresponds to TRBD1 (5 bases). TRBV23-1 qualifies as an ORF whose function is uncertain. V was clipped by 3 bases and J by 6 bases, with 8 bases between them. This CDR3 region has 13 residues. The DNA for the CDR3 is TGCGCCAGCAGTCATCAGGGTGCCGGGGAGCTGTTTTTT. It codes for CASSHQGAGELFF.

The V call is TRBV7-2, the J call TRBJ2-5; D possibly corresponds to TRBD2 (5 bases). This CDR3 has 15 residues. CDR1 is SGHTA, CDR2 FQGNSA, per germline. Trimming removed 5 bases from V and 5 bases from J, with 18 bases in between. CDR3 sequence: CASSPPLGRGETQYF. The CDR3 nucleotides are TGTGCCAGCAGCCCCCCTCTGGGCCGAGGGGAGACCCAGTACTTC.

This rearrangement joins TRBV2 to TRBJ1-1, with a tentative D call TRBD1 (6 bases). The CDR3 runs to 12 residues. The germline V and J ends were trimmed by 7 bases and 5 bases, with 11 bases remaining between them. From germline, CDR1 is SNHLY and CDR2 FYNNEI. The CDR3 here is CASNREETEAFF. The CDR3 nucleotides read TGTGCCAGCAACAGGGAGGAAACTGAAGCTTTCTTT.

Notes on this clone: The sample contains more than one DNA sequence encoding this CDR3. The chain carries TRBV7-9 and TRBJ1-1; the D gene is possibly TRBD1 (6 bases). Trimming cost V 4 bases and J 1 base, with 10 bases left between them. Germline V gene data show CDR1 as SEHNR and CDR2 as FQNEAQ (reference sequence). The CDR3 has 14 amino acids. The CDR3 spells CASSSGHPNTEAFF. In DNA, the CDR3 is TGTGCCAGCAGCTCGGGACATCCGAACACTGAAGCTTTCTTT.

The chain recombines TRBV7-2 with TRBJ2-7; TRBD2 matches at 7 bases. The germline V gene has CDR1 SGHTA and CDR2 FQGNSA. The CDR3 contains 17 residues. J was trimmed by 3 bases and V by 10 bases; bases with no gene match: 21. The DNA for the CDR3 is TGTGCCATTGCCGTTGGGGAAGGGGCGGGAGTCCACTACGAGCAGTACTTC. Protein sequence: CAIAVGEGAGVHYEQYF.

This chain connects TRBV7-8 to TRBJ2-2; 7 nucleotides align to TRBD1. The germline V gene has CDR1 SGHVS and CDR2 FQNEAQ. Losses at the gene ends were 5 bases for V and 0 bases for J; bases not matched to a gene: 6. The CDR3 consists of 16 residues. In DNA form, the CDR3 reads TGTGCCAGCAGCAGAGCCGGGACAGCGAACACCGGGGAGCTGTTTTTT. Protein product: CASSRAGTANTGELFF.

About this clone: The same CDR3 arises from other DNA sequences in this sample as well. The V call is TRBV6-6, the J call TRBJ2-7; a possible D gene is TRBD1 (6 bases). The V gene lost 2 bases and the J gene lost 2 bases, with 13 bases spanning the gap. The length of the CDR3 is 15 residues. Germline lookup yields CDR1 MNHNY and CDR2 SVGAGI (reference sequence). The CDR3 reads CASSYPTGGAYEQYF. Written as DNA, the CDR3 is TGTGCCAGCAGTTACCCGACAGGTGGGGCCTACGAGCAGTACTTC.